This TCR beta chain was captured in a study of cytotoxic CD8 clonotypes in ibrutinib-treated CLL. The wider study: Partial responses numbered approximately 24 and complete responses 2; after a median around 70 months, about 14 stayed remitted and around 12 progressed.

Only in-frame clones appear in the TCRdb table, and some are missing; sequencing was by immunoSEQ multiplex PCR. The sample comprises 50,000 to 65,000 clones, roughly 59% of which are singletons, and approximately 14% rests with the top ten. This CDR3 is built from 11 residues. Germline values: CDR1 GTSNPN, CDR2 SVGIG (reference sequence). V lost 8 bases to trimming and J lost 6 bases, with 11 bases between them. This clonotype originated in a human donor with chronic lymphocytic leukemia. Sequenced material: PBMCs, taken after 12 months of ibrutinib treatment. V and J are TRBV30 and TRBJ2-4, with D uncertain. CDR3 DNA sequence: TGTGCCAGCGACTTCCGAAACATTCAGTACTTC. Translation gives CASDFRNIQYF.